The sequence of this T cell receptor (beta chain) was determined in a study of cytomegalovirus exposure and HLA in healthy donors. Study outcomes and limitations: Reported performance of the classifier showed diagnosis of cytomegalovirus status with high specificity and sensitivity.

There are 14 residues in the CDR3. Comments on this clone: The antigen is not known.

The PCR made use of 60 Vbeta and 13 Jbeta primers. Assay: immunoSEQ multiplex PCR; the TCRdb copy retains only in-frame clones and omits some. This table holds roughly 140,000 clones, around 84% found once. The sample comprised PBMCs. V gene TRBV21-1 combines with J gene TRBJ2-1; the table's D call of TRBD2 was not tested on the DNA. TRBV21-1 is termed a pseudogene. The TCR sequence derives from a woman in her late teens or twenties in good health and CMV-seronegative. The CDR3 nucleotides are TGTGCCAGCAGCAGACTAGCGGGGCCCAATGAGCAGTTCTTC. It yields the protein CASSRLAGPNEQFF.